This passage covers 4 T cell receptor beta chains from one sample sequenced in a study of blood T cell repertoires in COVID-19. Method: immunoSEQ multiplex PCR; TCRdb's copy keeps in-frame clones and lacks some. The table records 150,000 or so clones, more than 65% of them present only once. The material sequenced was peripheral blood. The source is a woman aged 55-69 years with acute or convalescent COVID-19.

This clone has a handful of counts. This chain joins TRBV6-5 and TRBJ2-1; D gene ambiguous. Per germline, CDR1 MNHEY and CDR2 SVGAGI. With 6 bases removed from V and 0 bases from J, the gap between germline ends came to 12 bases. The CDR3 extends over 15 amino acids. CDR3 sequence (DNA): TGTGCCAGCAGATACGACACGAGCTCCTACAATGAGCAGTTCTTC. Protein: CASRYDTSSYNEQFF.

This clone was picked up a small number of times. This rearrangement joins TRBV29-1 to TRBJ1-2, with a tentative D call TRBD1 (6 bases). CDR1 and CDR2 (germline): SQVTM, ANQGSEA. CDR3 length equals 13 residues. V lost 1 base and J lost 8, with 14 bases in between. The CDR3 reads CSVEGIQGRGYTF. CDR3 bases: TGCAGCGTTGAAGGGATACAGGGACGAGGCTACACCTTC.

The chain employs TRBV4-3 and TRBJ1-1; unclear D gene. This CDR3 has 16 amino acids. The V end lost 4 bases, the J end lost 1 base, and 16 bases lay between the germline ends. The V gene's germline CDR1 is LGHNA and CDR2 YSLEER. The CDR3 coding sequence is TGCGCCAGCAGCCGCGGGGTCCACCTTACGAACACTGAAGCTTTCTTT. Translating it yields CASSRGVHLTNTEAFF.

This chain connects TRBV10-3 to TRBJ2-5; possible D gene TRBD2, 5 bases. V lost 0 bases, J lost 1 base, and 12 bases lay in between. This CDR3 has 16 amino acids. Per germline, CDR1 ENHRY and CDR2 SYGVKD. The CDR3 sequence: CAISESQASSQETQYF. In DNA form, the CDR3 reads TGTGCCATCAGTGAGTCCCAGGCTAGCAGCCAAGAGACCCAGTACTTC.